This section outlines one TCR beta chain sequence together with its context. The antigen remains undetermined. The CDR3 contains 16 residues. Germline V gene lookup returns CDR1 MDHEN and CDR2 SYDVKM. J was trimmed by 0 bases and V by 6 bases; bases with no gene match: 4. These data originate in a study of T cell responses to AZD1222 COVID-19 vaccine. Clones were sequenced by immunoSEQ multiplex PCR, and TCRdb holds only the in-frame ones, with some missing. This sample has approximately 76,000 clones, with just over 90% found just once. Overall study findings and caveats: Reports say nearly half of spike-specific TCRs go after unmutated variant regions. Spike-specific TCRs gained breadth and depth after people received two AZD1222 doses. White British donors predominated, females outnumbered males, and clonal diversity was possibly underestimated.

The sequence was obtained from an adult in good health. Sequenced material: peripheral blood, taken on day 0 of MenACWY control vaccination. The gene calls are TRBV28 and TRBJ2-1; the match to TRBD2 covers 11 bases. The CDR3 spells CASRGTSGSSYNEQFF. The CDR3 nucleotides are TGTGCCAGCAGGGGTACTAGCGGGAGCTCCTACAATGAGCAGTTCTTC.